These T cell receptor beta chains were read from a single sample in a study of CD8+CD57+ T cells in acquired aplastic anemia. TCRdb passed the reads through MiXCR, listing each CDR3 protein once. The data contain approximately 190,000 distinct CDR3 sequences, 48% of them singletons. The sample was sorted CD4+, CD8+, or CD8+CD57+ T cells (not recorded which) from PBMCs. The receptor set was obtained from a human donor with aplastic anemia. Each CDR3 is given with its conserved first and last residue. Fields, in order: CDR3 length, D gene, clone size, J gene, V gene, CDR3 protein, CDR3 DNA. The D gene is left open where the match is weak. Clone size is stated in some rows and not others, as once, few, many or a class when expanded.

13	TRBD2	many	TRBJ2-1	TRBV2	CAGGGTRRNEQFF	TGTGCCGGGGGGGGGACTCGCCGCAATGAGCAGTTCTTC
16	-	many	TRBJ2-2	TRBV9	CASSVSQAANTGELFF	TGTGCCAGCAGCGTAAGCCAGGCGGCGAACACCGGGGAGCTGTTTTTT
15	-	few	TRBJ2-7	TRBV9	CASSVGQGTSYEQYF	TGTGCCAGCAGCGTAGGTCAGGGGACTTCCTACGAGCAGTACTTC
15	TRBD2	-	TRBJ2-5	TRBV25-1	CASSQAGSNRGTQHF	TGTGCCAGCAGCCAAGCGGGGAGCAATCGGGGGACCCAGCACTTC
12	TRBD1	-	TRBJ1-2	TRBV3-1	CASGAGGYGYTF	TGTGCCAGCGGGGCAGGGGGGTATGGCTACACCTTC
12	-	many	TRBJ2-7	TRBV28	CASNHRSYEQYF	TGTGCCAGCAATCACCGCTCCTACGAGCAGTACTTC
14	-	many	TRBJ2-1	TRBV29-1	CSVDSVRSYNEQFF	TGCAGCGTTGATTCCGTTCGCTCCTACAATGAGCAGTTCTTC
15	TRBD2	-	TRBJ2-3	TRBV10-3	CAISDRERGRDTQYF	TGTGCCATCAGTGACAGGGAGCGGGGAAGAGATACGCAGTATTTT
14	TRBD1	-	TRBJ1-6	TRBV2	CASRAGTGYAPLHF	TGTGCCAGCAGGGCCGGGACAGGATACGCACCCCTCCACTTT
19	TRBD1	few	TRBJ1-1	TRBV27	CASSLSLGQGNPMNTEAFF	TGTGCCAGCAGTTTATCGTTAGGACAGGGGAACCCGATGAACACTGAAGCTTTCTTT
14	-	-	TRBJ2-1	TRBV11-1	CASSLVEDHGEQIF	TGCGCCAGCAGCTTAGTTGAGGACCACGGGGAGCAGATCTTC
13	TRBD1	-	TRBJ2-7	TRBV4-2	CASSQEGGHEQYF	TGTGCCAGCAGCCAAGAAGGGGGCCACGAGCAGTACTTC
13	-	-	TRBJ1-1	TRBV29-1	CGVNGGLNTEAFF	TGCGGCGTTAATGGGGGATTGAACACTGAAGCTTTCTTT